The 15 T cell receptor beta chains in this list originate from one sample, sequenced in a study of T cells after yellow fever vaccination. MiXCR, run by TCRdb on the 5' RACE reads, gives a single entry per CDR3 protein. The data hold approximately 180,000 distinct CDR3 sequences, with roughly 6.2% observed a single time. The starting material was CD4+ T cells sorted from PBMCs, obtained on the day of the first yellow fever vaccination. Source of these receptors: a man younger than 35 who received the YFV17D yellow fever vaccine.

This clonotype was detected many times. This chain connects TRBV2 to TRBJ1-6, with a weak D call TRBD1 (6 bases). There are 14 residues in the CDR3. V was trimmed by 7 bases and J by 9 bases, leaving 16 bases between them. Germline CDR1 is SNHLY and CDR2 is FYNNEI. The CDR3: CASNRQESVSPLHF. The CDR3 bases are TGTGCCAGCAATAGACAGGAGAGCGTTTCACCCCTCCACTTT.

The V call is TRBV11-2, the J call TRBJ1-1, with a weak D call TRBD1 (6 bases). The CDR3 loop spans 14 amino acids. Germline V gene sequence: CDR1 SGHAT, CDR2 FQNNGV. With 2 bases removed from V and 4 bases from J, the gap between germline ends came to 11 bases. CDR3 DNA: TGTGCCAGCAGCTTACAGGGGTTCGGCACTGAAGCTTTCTTT. It codes for CASSLQGFGTEAFF.

This clonotype showed up many times. The chain joins TRBV12-3 or TRBV12-4 to TRBJ2-1; 7 nucleotides agree with TRBD2. This CDR3 has 17 amino acids. The ends lost 3 bases at V and 0 bases at J; junction bases unmatched: 8. CDR3 DNA sequence: TGTGCCAGCAGTTTTACCCGCGCGGGGGTCTCCTACAATGAGCAGTTCTTC. It is translated as CASSFTRAGVSYNEQFF.

Details on this clonotype: Being one base from a much bigger clone, this may be a read error. The rearrangement uses TRBV5-1 and TRBJ2-2; D gene unclear. Looked up from germline, CDR1 is SGHRS and CDR2 is YFSETQ. This CDR3 is 16 amino acids long. The CDR3: CGSTPPPYTLPGELFF. CDR3 bases: TGCGGCAGCACGCCGCCCCCGTACACCCTACCCGGGGAGCTGTTTTTT.

This clonotype has more than one count but fewer than ten. The V gene is TRBV5-1, the J gene TRBJ1-1; a possible D gene is TRBD1 (5 bases). From germline, CDR1 is SGHRS and CDR2 YFSETQ. This CDR3 has 15 residues. Trimming removed 3 bases from V and 4 bases from J, with 16 bases in between. The CDR3 DNA is TGCGCCAGCAGCTCGCGAGGGGCTTTCGGCACTGAAGCTTTCTTT. Translating it yields CASSSRGAFGTEAFF.

This clonotype was recorded at least ten times. The chain employs TRBV5-8 and TRBJ1-1; TRBD1 agrees at 9 bases. Unmatched junction bases numbered 7, after V lost 3 bases and J lost 1 base. The length of the CDR3 is 16 residues. Per the germline V gene, CDR1 is SGHTS and CDR2 is YDEGEE. The CDR3 spells CASSSRPGQGNTEAFF. For the CDR3, the DNA is TGTGCCAGCAGCTCCCGACCGGGACAGGGGAACACTGAAGCTTTCTTT.

This clonotype was seen a handful of times. The V and J genes are TRBV6-5 and TRBJ2-7; a possible D gene is TRBD2 (6 bases). This CDR3 comprises 14 residues. Per the germline V gene, CDR1 is MNHEY and CDR2 is SVGAGI. The V end lost 0 bases, the J end lost 11 bases, and 17 bases lay between the germline ends. CDR3 nucleotides: TGTGCCAGCAGTTACTCCGATTGGCGGGGCAGAGAGTACGTC. Its translation: CASSYSDWRGREYV.

This clonotype showed up just a few times. The chain links TRBV20-1 to TRBJ1-4; TRBD1 aligns across 8 bases. Germline V gene data show CDR1 as DFQATT and CDR2 as SNEGSKA (reference sequence). There are 15 residues in the CDR3. V was pared by 6 bases and J by 6 bases, with 12 bases of the junction left unmatched. CDR3 sequence reads: CSASPSGTGYEKLFF. CDR3 coding DNA: TGCAGTGCCTCCCCCTCCGGGACAGGTTATGAAAAACTGTTTTTT.

This clonotype was seen more than once but under ten times. The chain combines TRBV9 with TRBJ2-5, with a possible D match to TRBD2 (5 bases). Germline CDR1 reads SGDLS; CDR2 reads YYNGEE. This CDR3 comprises 14 residues. V dropped 3 bases and J dropped 5 bases, with 14 bases sitting between them. The CDR3 coding sequence is TGTGCCAGCAGCGCGGGGAATAGCCACGAGACCCAGTACTTC. This sequence encodes CASSAGNSHETQYF.

This clonotype was found many times. This chain connects TRBV6-2 or TRBV6-3 to TRBJ2-7; a weak D match, TRBD2 (6 bases). Germline assignment: CDR1 MNHEY and CDR2 SVGEGT. This CDR3 spans 13 amino acids. Trimming pared 0 bases from V and 6 bases from J, leaving 9 bases between. CDR3 sequence (DNA): TGTGCCAGCAGTTACTCCAGGAGGGGCGAGCAGTACGTC. It codes for CASSYSRRGEQYV.

The CDR3 region is CASSLSDVPTGELFF. The CDR3 DNA reads as TGTGCCAGCAGCTTAAGCGATGTGCCGACCGGGGAGCTGTTTTTT. V usage is TRBV7-2 and J usage is TRBJ2-2; D not certain. Looked up from germline, CDR1 is SGHTA and CDR2 is FQGNSA. Trimming took 2 bases from V and 5 from J, leaving 12 bases between them. This CDR3 has 15 amino acids.

This clonotype was recorded a few times. The chain is built from TRBV5-1 and TRBJ1-4; tentatively, D is TRBD1 (5 bases). V lost 1 base to trimming and J lost 3 bases, with 13 bases between them. The germline V gene has CDR1 SGHRS and CDR2 YFSETQ. The CDR3 runs to 16 residues. Here the CDR3 reads CASSLLPGGANEKLFF. The CDR3 DNA sequence: TGCGCCAGCAGCTTGTTGCCGGGGGGAGCTAATGAAAAACTGTTTTTT.

V and J are TRBV28 and TRBJ1-2; D is uncertain. V lost 1 base to trimming and J lost 6 bases, with 9 bases between them. The CDR3 is 13 residues long. Looked up from germline, CDR1 is MDHEN and CDR2 is SYDVKM. The CDR3 DNA is TGTGCCAGCAGTTTATCGAATGCGGATGGCTACACCTTC. Residues: CASSLSNADGYTF.

The J gene is TRBJ2-2, the V gene TRBV12-3 or TRBV12-4, with D maybe TRBD1 (5 bases). The CDR3 runs 13 residues. V was trimmed by 4 bases and J by 8 bases, leaving 11 bases between them. CDR3 sequence: CASSSRVPGELFF. CDR3 DNA sequence: TGTGCCAGCAGTTCCAGGGTTCCGGGGGAGCTGTTTTTT.

This clonotype was observed a few times. The V gene is TRBV6-1, the J gene TRBJ1-6; TRBD1 is a possible D gene (6 bases). From germline, CDR1 is MNHNS and CDR2 SASEGT. The length of the CDR3 is 16 residues. Deletions cut 3 bases from V and 7 bases from J, with 16 bases between. In DNA, the CDR3 is TGTGCCAGCAGTGACCCTACGACAGGAGGGAATTCACCCCTCCACTTT. Its translation: CASSDPTTGGNSPLHF.